Included here is one T cell receptor (beta chain) sequence, with context. What it recognizes is unknown. PCR amplification relied on 60 Vbeta primers (plus 13 Jbeta primers). The method was immunoSEQ multiplex PCR; TCRdb's version includes in-frame clones alone and lacks a portion of them. The sample holds around 130,000 clones, 66% seen once. This sample was included in a study of cytomegalovirus exposure and HLA in healthy donors. General observations from the study: In vitro work confirmed that three CMV-associated chains recognize CMV antigens. Some TCR beta chains (164 of them) were listed as cytomegalovirus-associated. A later examination showed that TCR association rates differed by HLA locus, with DRB1 most and HLA-C fewest. An ancestry cluster, one associated with Asian ancestry, reportedly showed fewer N-insertions than the approximately 670-donor mean in a later analysis.

Germline V lookup: CDR1 MNHEY, CDR2 SVGAGI. CDR3 length: 15 amino acids. With V trimmed by 6 bases and J by 6 bases, 9 bases remained unmatched. The clonotype comes from a woman aged 55-69 years in good health and CMV-seronegative. Sequencing was performed on PBMCs. The V and J genes are TRBV6-5 and TRBJ1-1; 11 bases are shared with TRBD1. This CDR3 reads CASRGGQGAISEAFF. The DNA of the CDR3 is TGTGCCAGCAGGGGAGGACAGGGGGCGATCTCTGAAGCTTTCTTT.